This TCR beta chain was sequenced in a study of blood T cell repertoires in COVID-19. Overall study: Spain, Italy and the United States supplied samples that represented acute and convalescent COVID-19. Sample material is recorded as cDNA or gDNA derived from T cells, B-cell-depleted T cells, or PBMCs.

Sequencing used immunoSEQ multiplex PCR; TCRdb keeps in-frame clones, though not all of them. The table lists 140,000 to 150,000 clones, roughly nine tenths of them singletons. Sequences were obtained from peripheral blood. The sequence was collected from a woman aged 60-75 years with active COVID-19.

The chain's CDR3 is CASSPPGVVNTEAFF. CDR3 in DNA: TGTGCCAGCAGCCCCCCCGGGGTCGTGAACACTGAAGCTTTCTTT. The chain employs TRBV5-4 and TRBJ1-1; no reliable D call. The V end lost 4 bases, the J end lost 0 bases, and 13 bases lay between the germline ends. This CDR3 spans 15 amino acids. Germline CDR1 is SGHNT and CDR2 is YYREEE (reference sequence).